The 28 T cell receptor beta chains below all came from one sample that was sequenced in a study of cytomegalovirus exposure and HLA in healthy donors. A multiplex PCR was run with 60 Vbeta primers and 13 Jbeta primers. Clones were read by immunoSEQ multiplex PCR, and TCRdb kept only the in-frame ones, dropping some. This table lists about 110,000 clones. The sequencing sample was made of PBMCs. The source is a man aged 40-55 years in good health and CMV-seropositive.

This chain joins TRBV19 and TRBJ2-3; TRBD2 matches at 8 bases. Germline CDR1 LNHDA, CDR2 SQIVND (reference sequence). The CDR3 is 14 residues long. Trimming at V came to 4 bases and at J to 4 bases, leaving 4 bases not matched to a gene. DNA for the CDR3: TGTGCCAGTAGTAGAGCGGGGGTGGCAGATACGCAGTATTTT. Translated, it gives CASSRAGVADTQYF.

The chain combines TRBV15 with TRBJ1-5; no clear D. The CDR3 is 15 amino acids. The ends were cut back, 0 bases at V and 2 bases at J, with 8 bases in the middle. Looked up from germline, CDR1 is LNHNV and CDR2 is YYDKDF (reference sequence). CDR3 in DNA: TGTGCCACCAGCAGAGATTTCCGCGGCAATCAGCCCCAGCATTTT. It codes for CATSRDFRGNQPQHF.

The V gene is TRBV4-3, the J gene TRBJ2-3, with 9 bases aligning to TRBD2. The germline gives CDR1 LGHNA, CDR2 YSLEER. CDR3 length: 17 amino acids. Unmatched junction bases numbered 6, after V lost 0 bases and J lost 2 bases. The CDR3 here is CASSQEGTSRPTDTQYF. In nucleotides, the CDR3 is TGCGCCAGCAGCCAAGAAGGGACTAGCCGGCCCACAGATACGCAGTATTTT.

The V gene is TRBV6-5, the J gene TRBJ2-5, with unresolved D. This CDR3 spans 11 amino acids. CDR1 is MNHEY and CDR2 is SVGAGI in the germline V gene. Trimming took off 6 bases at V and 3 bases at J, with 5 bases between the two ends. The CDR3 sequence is CASSLEETQYF. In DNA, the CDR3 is TGTGCCAGCAGCCTTGAAGAGACCCAGTACTTC.

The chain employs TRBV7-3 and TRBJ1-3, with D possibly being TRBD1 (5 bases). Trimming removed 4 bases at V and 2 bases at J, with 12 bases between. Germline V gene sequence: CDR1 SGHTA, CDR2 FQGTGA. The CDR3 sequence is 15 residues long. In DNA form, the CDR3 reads TGTGCCAGCAGCTCCTCCCGGACACCTGGAAACACCATATATTTT. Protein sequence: CASSSSRTPGNTIYF.

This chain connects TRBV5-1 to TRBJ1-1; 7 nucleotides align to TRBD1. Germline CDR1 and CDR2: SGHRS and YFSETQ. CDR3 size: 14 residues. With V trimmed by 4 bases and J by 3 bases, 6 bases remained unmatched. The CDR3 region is CASSARTGDTEAFF. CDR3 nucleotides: TGCGCCAGCAGCGCCAGAACAGGGGACACTGAAGCTTTCTTT.

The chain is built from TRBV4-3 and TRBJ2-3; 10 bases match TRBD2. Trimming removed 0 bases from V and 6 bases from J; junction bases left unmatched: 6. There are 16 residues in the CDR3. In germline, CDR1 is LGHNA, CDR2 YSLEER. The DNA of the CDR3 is TGCGCCAGCAGCCAAGATCCTAGCGGGAGAGGTGATACGCAGTATTTT. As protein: CASSQDPSGRGDTQYF.

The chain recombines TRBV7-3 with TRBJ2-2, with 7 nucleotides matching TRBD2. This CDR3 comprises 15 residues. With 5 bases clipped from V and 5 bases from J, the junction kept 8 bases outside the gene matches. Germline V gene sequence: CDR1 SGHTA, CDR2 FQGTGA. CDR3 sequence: CASSPQAGKTGELFF. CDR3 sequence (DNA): TGTGCCAGCAGCCCCCAAGCGGGAAAAACCGGGGAGCTGTTTTTT.

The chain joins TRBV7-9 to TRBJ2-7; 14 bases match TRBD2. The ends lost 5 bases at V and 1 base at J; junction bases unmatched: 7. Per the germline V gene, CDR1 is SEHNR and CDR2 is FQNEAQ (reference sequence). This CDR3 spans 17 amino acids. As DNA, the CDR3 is TGTGCCAGCAGCACCGGGACTAGCGGGAGTTCTTCCTACGAGCAGTACTTC. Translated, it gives CASSTGTSGSSSYEQYF. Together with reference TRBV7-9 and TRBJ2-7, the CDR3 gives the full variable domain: DTGVSQNPRHKITKRGQNVTFRCDPISEHNRLYWYRQTLGQGPEFLTYFQNEAQLEKSRLLSDRFSAERPKGSFSTLEIQRTEQGDSAMYLCASSTGTSGSSSYEQYFGPGTRLTVT.

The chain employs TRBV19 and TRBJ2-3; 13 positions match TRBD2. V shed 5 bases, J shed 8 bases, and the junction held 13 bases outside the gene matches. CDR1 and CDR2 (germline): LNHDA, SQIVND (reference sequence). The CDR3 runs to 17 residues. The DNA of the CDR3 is TGTGCCAGTAGTTCGAACCCCGGGACTAGCGGGACGCCTACGCAGTATTTT. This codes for CASSSNPGTSGTPTQYF.

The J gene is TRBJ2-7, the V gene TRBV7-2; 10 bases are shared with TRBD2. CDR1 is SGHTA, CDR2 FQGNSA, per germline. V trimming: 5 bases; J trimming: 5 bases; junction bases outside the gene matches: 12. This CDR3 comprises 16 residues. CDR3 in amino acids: CASSPSSGSLWHEQYF. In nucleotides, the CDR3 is TGTGCCAGCAGCCCATCTAGCGGGAGTCTTTGGCACGAGCAGTACTTC.

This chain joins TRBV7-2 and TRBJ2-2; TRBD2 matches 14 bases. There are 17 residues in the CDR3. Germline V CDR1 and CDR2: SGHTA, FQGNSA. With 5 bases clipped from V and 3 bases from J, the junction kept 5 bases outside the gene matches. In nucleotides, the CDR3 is TGTGCCAGCAGCCGGACTAGCGGGAGGATGGACACCGGGGAGCTGTTTTTT. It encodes CASSRTSGRMDTGELFF.

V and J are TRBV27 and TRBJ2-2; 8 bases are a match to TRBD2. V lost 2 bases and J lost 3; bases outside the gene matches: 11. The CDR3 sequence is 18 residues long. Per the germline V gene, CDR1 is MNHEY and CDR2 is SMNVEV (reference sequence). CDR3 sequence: CASSLRRPGGHDTGELFF. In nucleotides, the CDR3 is TGTGCCAGCAGTTTAAGGCGTCCGGGGGGGCATGACACCGGGGAGCTGTTTTTT.

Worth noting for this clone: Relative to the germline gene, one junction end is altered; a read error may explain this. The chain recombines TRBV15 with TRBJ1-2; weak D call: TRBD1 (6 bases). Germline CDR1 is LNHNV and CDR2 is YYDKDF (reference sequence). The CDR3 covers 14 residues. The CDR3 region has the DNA TGTGCCACCAGCGGAGAGGGGGGGGTTTGGGGCTACACCTTC. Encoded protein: CATSGEGGVWGYTF. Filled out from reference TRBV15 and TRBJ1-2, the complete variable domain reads DAMVIQNPRYQVTQFGKPVTLSCSQTLNHNVMYWYQQKSSQAPKLLFHYYDKDFNNEADTPDNFQSRRPNTSFCFLDIRSPGLGDTAMYLCATSGEGGVWGYTFGSGTRLTVV.

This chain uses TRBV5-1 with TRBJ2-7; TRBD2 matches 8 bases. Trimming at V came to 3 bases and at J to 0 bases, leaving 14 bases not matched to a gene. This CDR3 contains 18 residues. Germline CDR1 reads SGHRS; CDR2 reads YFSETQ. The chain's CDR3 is CASSSQTITTSGSYEQYF. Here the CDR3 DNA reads TGCGCCAGCAGCTCACAAACCATTACCACTAGCGGCTCCTACGAGCAGTACTTC. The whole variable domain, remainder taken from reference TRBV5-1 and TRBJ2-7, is KAGVTQTPRYLIKTRGQQVTLSCSPISGHRSVSWYQQTPGQGLQFLFEYFSETQRNKGNFPGRFSGRQFSNSRSEMNVSTLELGDSALYLCASSSQTITTSGSYEQYFGPGTRLTVT.

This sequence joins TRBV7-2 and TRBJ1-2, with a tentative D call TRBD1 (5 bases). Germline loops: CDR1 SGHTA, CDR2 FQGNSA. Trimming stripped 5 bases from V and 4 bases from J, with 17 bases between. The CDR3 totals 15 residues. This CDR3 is CASSPRQGGSYGYTF. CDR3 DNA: TGTGCCAGCAGCCCCCGGCAGGGAGGATCCTATGGCTACACCTTC.

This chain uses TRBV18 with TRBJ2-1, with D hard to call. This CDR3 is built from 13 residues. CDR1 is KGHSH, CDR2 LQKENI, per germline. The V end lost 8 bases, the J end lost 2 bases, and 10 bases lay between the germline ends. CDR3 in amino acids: CASHRVAYNEQFF. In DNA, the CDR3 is TGTGCCAGCCATCGAGTGGCCTACAATGAGCAGTTCTTC.

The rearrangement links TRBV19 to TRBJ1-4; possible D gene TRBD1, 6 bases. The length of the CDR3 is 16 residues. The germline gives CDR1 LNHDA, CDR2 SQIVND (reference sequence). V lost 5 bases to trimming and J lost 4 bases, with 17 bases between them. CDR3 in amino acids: CASSPNPGTLNEKLFF. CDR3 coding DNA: TGTGCCAGTAGTCCGAATCCCGGGACACTTAATGAAAAACTGTTTTTT.

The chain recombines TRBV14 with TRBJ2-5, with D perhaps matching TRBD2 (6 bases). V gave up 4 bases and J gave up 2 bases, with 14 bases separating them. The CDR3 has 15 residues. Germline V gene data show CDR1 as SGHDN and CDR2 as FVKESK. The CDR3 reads CASSPFRERQETQYF. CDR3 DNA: TGTGCCAGCAGCCCTTTTCGGGAGCGACAAGAGACCCAGTACTTC.

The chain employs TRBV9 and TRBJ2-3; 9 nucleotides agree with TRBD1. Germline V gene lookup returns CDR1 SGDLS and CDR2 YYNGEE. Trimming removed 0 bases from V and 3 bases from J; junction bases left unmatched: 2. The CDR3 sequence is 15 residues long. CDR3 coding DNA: TGTGCCAGCAGCGTAGTACAGGGGGCTACAGATACGCAGTATTTT. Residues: CASSVVQGATDTQYF.

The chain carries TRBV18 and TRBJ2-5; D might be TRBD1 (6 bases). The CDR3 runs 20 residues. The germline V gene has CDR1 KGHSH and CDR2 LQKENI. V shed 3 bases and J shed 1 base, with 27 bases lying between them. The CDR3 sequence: CASSPRVTTGSTTAQETQYF. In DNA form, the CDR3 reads TGTGCCAGCTCACCTCGGGTGACGACAGGATCGACAACTGCCCAAGAGACCCAGTACTTC.

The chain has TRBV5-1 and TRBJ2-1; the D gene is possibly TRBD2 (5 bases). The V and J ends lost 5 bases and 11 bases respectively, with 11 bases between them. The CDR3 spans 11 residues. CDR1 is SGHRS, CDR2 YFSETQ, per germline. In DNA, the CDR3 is TGCGCCAGCAGGTCCGGGGTCCAGCAGTTCTTC. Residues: CASRSGVQQFF.

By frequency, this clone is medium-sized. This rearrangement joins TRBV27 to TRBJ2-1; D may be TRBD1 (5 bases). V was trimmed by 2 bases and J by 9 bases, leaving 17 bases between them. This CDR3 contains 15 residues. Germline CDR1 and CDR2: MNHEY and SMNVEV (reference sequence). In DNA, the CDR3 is TGTGCCAGCAGTTTAGGGGCCCCTGGAGCGAGTGAGCAGTTCTTC. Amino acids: CASSLGAPGASEQFF.

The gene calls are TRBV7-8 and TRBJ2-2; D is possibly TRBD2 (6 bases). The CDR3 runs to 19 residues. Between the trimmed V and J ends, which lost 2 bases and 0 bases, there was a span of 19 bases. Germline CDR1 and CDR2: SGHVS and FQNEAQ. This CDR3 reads CASSLLSVGTSPNTGELFF. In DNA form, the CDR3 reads TGTGCCAGCAGCTTATTGTCGGTCGGGACTTCACCGAACACCGGGGAGCTGTTTTTT.

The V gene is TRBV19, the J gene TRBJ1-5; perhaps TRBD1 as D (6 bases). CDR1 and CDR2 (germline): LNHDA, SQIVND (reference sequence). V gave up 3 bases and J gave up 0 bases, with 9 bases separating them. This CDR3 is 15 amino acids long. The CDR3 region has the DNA TGTGCCAGTAGTATGGGGGCAGTTAGCAATCAGCCCCAGCATTTT. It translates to CASSMGAVSNQPQHF.

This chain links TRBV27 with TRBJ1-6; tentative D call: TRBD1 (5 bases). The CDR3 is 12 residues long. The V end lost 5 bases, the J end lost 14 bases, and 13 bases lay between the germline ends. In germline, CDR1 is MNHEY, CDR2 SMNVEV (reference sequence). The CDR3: CASSTLGGALHF. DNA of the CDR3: TGTGCCAGCAGTACCCTTGGAGGGGCCCTCCACTTT.

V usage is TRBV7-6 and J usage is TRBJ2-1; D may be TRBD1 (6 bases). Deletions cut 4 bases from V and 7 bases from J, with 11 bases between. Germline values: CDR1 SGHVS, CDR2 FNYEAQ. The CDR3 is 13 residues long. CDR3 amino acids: CASSSTGRNEQFF. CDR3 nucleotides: TGTGCCAGCAGCTCGACAGGTAGAAATGAGCAGTTCTTC.

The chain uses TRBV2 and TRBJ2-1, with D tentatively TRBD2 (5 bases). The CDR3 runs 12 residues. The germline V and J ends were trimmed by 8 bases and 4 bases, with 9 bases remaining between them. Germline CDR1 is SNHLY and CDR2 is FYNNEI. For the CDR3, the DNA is TGTGCCAGCGGAGGACTGTACAATGAGCAGTTCTTC. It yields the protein CASGGLYNEQFF.